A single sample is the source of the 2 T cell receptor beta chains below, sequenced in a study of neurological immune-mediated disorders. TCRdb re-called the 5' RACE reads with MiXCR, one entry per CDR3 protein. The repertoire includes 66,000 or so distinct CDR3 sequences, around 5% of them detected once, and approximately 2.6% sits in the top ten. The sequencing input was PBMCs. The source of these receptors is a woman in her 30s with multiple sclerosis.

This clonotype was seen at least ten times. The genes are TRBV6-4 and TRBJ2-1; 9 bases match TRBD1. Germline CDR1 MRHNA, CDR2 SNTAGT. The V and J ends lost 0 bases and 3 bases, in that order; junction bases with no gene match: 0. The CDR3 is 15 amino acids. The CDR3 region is CASSDSTGGYNEQFF. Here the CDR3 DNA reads TGTGCCAGCAGTGACTCGACAGGGGGCTACAATGAGCAGTTCTTC.

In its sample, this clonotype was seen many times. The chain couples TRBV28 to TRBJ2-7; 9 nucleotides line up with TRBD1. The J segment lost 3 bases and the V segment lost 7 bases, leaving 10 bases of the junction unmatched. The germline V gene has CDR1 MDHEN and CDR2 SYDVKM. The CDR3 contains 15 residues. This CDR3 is CASTTPGQGYYEQYF. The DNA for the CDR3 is TGTGCCAGCACCACTCCGGGACAGGGATACTACGAGCAGTACTTC.